This T cell receptor beta chain was captured by sequencing in a study of cytomegalovirus exposure and HLA in healthy donors. Across the whole study: Unique TCR beta sequences numbering 120 million or so came from about 179 million T cells in an earlier analysis. Study observations and caveats: An analysis that was carried out later associated 16,951 TCR beta sequences with HLA alleles at 0.05 false discovery rate. Previously analyzed data showed that most TCR beta V segments were productive at a frequency of about 90% or about 30%. As a later analysis revealed, the rate of TCR association differed by HLA locus, with DRB1 most and HLA-C fewest.

The PCR was carried out with 60 Vbeta primers and 13 Jbeta primers. Sequencing was performed with immunoSEQ multiplex PCR; in TCRdb, only in-frame clones are kept and a portion is missing. The sample shows tens of thousands of clones, over 70% of them seen only once. With regard to this clone: The antigen is unknown.

In germline, CDR1 is MDHEN, CDR2 SYDVKM. The CDR3 covers 14 residues. V was trimmed by 8 bases and J by 0 bases, leaving 13 bases between them. The receptor was isolated from a male donor in good health and CMV-seropositive. The sample consisted of PBMCs. J is TRBJ1-2 and V is TRBV28; possibly TRBD1 for D (5 bases). This CDR3 reads CASGSWGANYGYTF. The CDR3, as DNA: TGTGCCAGCGGGTCTTGGGGGGCTAACTATGGCTACACCTTC.